The source of this TCR beta chain is a study of identical twins. MiXCR, applied by TCRdb to the 5' RACE reads, yields one record per CDR3 protein. The data show over 200,000 distinct CDR3 sequences, approximately 5.9% seen once. This clonotype was observed a handful of times. Trimming left V 1 base short and J 10 bases short, with 11 bases between. The CDR3 totals 13 residues. The germline gives CDR1 SGHVS, CDR2 FNYEAQ. The sample also formed part of further work on T cells expressing NK-cell markers.

This chain connects TRBV7-6 to TRBJ2-1; no clear D gene. This TCR derives from a woman in her late teens or twenties in good health. What was sequenced was CD8+ T cells sorted from blood. The CDR3 sequence is CASSLGGVKEQFF. CDR3 in DNA: TGTGCCAGCAGCTTAGGAGGTGTGAAAGAGCAGTTCTTC.